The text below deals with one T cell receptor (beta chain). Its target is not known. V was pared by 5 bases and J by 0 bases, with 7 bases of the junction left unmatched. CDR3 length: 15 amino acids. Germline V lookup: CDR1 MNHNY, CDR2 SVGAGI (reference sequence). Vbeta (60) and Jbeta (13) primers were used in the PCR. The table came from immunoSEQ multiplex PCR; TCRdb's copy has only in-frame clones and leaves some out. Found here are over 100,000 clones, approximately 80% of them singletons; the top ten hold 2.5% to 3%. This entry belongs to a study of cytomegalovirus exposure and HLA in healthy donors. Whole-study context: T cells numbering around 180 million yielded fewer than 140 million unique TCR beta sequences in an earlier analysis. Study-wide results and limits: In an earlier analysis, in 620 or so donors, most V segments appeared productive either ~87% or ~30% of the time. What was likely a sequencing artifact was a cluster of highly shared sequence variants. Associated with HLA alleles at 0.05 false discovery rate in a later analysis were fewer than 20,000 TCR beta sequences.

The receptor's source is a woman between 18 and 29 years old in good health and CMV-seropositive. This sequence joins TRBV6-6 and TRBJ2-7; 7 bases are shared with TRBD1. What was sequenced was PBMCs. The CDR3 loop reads CASSPRQGSSYEQYF. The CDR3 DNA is TGTGCCAGCAGTCCACGACAGGGTTCCTCCTACGAGCAGTACTTC.